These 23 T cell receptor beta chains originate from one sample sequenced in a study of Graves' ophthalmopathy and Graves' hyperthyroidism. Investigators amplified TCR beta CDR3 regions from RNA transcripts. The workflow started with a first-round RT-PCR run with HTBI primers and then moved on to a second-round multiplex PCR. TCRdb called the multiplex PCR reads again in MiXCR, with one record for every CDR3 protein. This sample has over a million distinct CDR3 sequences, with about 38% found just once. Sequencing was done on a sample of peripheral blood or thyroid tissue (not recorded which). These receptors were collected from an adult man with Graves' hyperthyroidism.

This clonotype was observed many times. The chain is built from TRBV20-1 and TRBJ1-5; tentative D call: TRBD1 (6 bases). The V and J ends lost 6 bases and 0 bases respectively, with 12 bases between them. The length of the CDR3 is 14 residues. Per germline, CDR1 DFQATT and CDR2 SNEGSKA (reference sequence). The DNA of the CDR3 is TGCAGTGCAACACAGGGTCTTAGCAATCAGCCCCAGCATTTT. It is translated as CSATQGLSNQPQHF.

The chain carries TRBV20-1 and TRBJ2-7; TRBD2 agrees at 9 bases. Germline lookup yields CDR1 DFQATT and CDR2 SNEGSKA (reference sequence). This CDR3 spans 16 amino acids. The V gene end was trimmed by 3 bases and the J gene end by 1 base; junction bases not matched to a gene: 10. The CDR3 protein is CSARGGPSGISYEQYF. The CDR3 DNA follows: TGCAGTGCTAGGGGGGGTCCTAGCGGGATATCCTACGAGCAGTACTTC.

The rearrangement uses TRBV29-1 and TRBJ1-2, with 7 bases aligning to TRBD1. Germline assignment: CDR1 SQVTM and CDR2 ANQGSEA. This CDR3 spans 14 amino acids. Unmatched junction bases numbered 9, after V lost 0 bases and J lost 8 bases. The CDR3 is CSVEDRAGGWGYTF. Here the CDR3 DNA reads TGCAGCGTTGAAGATCGGGCAGGGGGTTGGGGCTACACCTTC.

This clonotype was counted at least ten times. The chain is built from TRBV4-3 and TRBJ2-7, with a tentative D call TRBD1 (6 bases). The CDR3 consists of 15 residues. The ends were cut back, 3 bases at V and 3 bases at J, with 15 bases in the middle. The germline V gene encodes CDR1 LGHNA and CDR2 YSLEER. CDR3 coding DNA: TGCGCCAGCAGCCACGCCACCGGGACAAGCTACGAGCAGTACTTC. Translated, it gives CASSHATGTSYEQYF.

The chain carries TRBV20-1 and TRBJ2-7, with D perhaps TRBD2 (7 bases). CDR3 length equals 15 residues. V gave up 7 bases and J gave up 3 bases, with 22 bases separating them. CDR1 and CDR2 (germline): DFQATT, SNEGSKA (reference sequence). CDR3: CSVDFKAGTNYEQYF. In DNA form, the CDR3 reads TGCAGTGTTGACTTTAAAGCGGGGACAAACTACGAGCAGTACTTC.

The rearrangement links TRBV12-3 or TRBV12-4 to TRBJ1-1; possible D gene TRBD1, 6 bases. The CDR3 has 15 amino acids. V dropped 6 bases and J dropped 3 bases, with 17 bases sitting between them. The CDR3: CASRHFRGSDTEAFF. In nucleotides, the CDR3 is TGTGCCAGCAGACACTTCAGGGGTTCGGACACTGAAGCTTTCTTT.

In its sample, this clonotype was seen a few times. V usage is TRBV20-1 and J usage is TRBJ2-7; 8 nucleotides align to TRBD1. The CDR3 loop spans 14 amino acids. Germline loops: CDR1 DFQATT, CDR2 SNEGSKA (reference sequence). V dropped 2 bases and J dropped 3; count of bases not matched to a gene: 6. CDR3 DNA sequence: TGCAGTGCTAGATTTACAGGGGGTATCTACGAGCAGTACTTC. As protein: CSARFTGGIYEQYF.

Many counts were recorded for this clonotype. This chain's CDR3 is CASIKRSTGELFF. As DNA, the CDR3 is TGTGCCAGTATAAAGCGGAGTACCGGGGAGCTGTTTTTT. This chain joins TRBV19 and TRBJ2-2, with D maybe TRBD2 (5 bases). This CDR3 region has 13 residues. CDR1 and CDR2 (germline): LNHDA, SQIVND (reference sequence). Trimming removed 7 bases from V and 5 bases from J, with 11 bases in between.

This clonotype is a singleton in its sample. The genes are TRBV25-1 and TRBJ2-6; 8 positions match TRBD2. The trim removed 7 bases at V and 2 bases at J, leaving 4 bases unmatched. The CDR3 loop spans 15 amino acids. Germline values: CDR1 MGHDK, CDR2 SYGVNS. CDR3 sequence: CASTSGSPGANVLTF. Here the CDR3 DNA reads TGTGCCAGCACGAGCGGGAGCCCTGGGGCCAACGTCCTGACTTTC. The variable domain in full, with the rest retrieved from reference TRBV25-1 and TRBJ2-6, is EADIYQTPRYLVIGTGKKITLECSQTMGHDKMYWYQQDPGMELHLIHYSYGVNSTEKGDLSSESTVSRIRTEHFPLTLESARPSHTSQYLCASTSGSPGANVLTFGAGSRLTVL.

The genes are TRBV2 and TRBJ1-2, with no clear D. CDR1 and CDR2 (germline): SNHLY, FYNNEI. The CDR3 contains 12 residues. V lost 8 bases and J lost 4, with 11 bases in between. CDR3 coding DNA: TGTGCCAGCCACCAGCTAATCTATGGCTACACCTTC. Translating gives CASHQLIYGYTF.

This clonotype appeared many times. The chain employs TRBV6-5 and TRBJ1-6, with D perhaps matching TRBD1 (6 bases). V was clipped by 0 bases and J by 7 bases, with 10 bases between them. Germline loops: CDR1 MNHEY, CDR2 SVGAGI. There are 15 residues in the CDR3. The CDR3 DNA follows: TGTGCCAGCAGTTACTCGAATAGGGGGAATTCACCCCTCCACTTT. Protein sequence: CASSYSNRGNSPLHF.

This CDR3 reads CASTGVRGFHSPLHF. The CDR3 DNA sequence: TGTGCCAGCACCGGAGTCAGGGGTTTCCATTCACCCCTCCACTTT. V gene TRBV9 combines with J gene TRBJ1-6, with D perhaps matching TRBD1 (6 bases). V was trimmed by 6 bases and J by 8 bases, leaving 18 bases between them. CDR1 and CDR2 from the germline V gene are SGDLS and YYNGEE. This CDR3 is 15 amino acids long.

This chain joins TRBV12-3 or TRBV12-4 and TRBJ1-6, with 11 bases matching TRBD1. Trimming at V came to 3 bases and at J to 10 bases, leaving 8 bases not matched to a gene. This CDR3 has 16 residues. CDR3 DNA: TGTGCCAGCAGTTTGAGATTGGACAGGGGGCAATCACCCCTCCACTTT. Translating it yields CASSLRLDRGQSPLHF.

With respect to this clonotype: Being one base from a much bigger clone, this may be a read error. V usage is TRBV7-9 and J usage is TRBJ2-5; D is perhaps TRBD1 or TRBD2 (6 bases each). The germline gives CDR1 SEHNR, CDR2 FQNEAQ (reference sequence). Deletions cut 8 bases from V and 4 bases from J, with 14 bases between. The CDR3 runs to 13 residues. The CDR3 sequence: CASLLGGGETQYF. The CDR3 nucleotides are TGTGCCAGCCTCCTCGGGGGCGGAGAGACCCAGTACTTC.

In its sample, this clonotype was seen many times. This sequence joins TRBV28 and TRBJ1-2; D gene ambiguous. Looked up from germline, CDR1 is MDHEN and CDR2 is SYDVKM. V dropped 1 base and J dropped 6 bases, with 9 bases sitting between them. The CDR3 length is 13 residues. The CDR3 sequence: CASSLSNGDGYTF. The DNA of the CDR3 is TGTGCCAGCAGTTTATCCAACGGAGATGGCTACACCTTC.

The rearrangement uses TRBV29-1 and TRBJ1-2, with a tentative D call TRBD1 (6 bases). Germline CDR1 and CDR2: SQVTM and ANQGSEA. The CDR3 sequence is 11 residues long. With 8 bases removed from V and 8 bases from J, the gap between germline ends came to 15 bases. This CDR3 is CSHPTGKGYTF. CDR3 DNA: TGCAGCCACCCTACAGGGAAGGGCTACACCTTC.

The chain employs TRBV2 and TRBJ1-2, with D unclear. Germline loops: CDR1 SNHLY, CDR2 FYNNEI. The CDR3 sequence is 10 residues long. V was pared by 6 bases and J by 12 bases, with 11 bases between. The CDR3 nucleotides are TGTGCCAGCAGATCTGGGGAGGACACCTTC. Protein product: CASRSGEDTF.

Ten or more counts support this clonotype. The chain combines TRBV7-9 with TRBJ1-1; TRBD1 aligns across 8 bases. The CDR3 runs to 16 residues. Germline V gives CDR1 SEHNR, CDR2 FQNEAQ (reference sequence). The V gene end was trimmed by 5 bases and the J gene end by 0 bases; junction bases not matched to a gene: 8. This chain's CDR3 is CASSPWDRIMNTEAFF. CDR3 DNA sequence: TGTGCCAGCAGCCCGTGGGACAGGATCATGAACACTGAAGCTTTCTTT.

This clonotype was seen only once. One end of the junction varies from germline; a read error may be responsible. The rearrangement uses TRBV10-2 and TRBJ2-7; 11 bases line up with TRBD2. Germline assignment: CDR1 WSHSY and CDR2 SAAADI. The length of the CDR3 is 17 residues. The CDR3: CASSHFRTSGPIYEQYF. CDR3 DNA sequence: TGTGCCAGCAGCCACTTCAGGACTAGCGGGCCGATCTACGAGCAGTACTTC.

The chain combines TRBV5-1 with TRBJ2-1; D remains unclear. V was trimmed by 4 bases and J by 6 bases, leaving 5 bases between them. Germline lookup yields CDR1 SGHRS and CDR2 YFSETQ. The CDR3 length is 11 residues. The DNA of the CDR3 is TGCGCCAGCAGCAACTCCAATGAGCAGTTCTTC. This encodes CASSNSNEQFF.

This CDR3 reads CSASQPPPGNQPQHF. CDR3 DNA sequence: TGCAGTGCTAGTCAGCCTCCCCCGGGCAATCAGCCCCAGCATTTT. The chain has TRBV20-1 and TRBJ1-5, with D unresolved. In germline, CDR1 is DFQATT, CDR2 SNEGSKA (reference sequence). V shed 3 bases and J shed 2 bases, with 14 bases lying between them. The CDR3 runs 15 residues.

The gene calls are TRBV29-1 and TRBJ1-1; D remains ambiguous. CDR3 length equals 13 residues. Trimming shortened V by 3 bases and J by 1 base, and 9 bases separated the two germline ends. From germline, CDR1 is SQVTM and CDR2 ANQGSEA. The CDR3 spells CSVEWRGNTEAFF. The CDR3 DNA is TGCAGCGTTGAGTGGCGGGGGAACACTGAAGCTTTCTTT.

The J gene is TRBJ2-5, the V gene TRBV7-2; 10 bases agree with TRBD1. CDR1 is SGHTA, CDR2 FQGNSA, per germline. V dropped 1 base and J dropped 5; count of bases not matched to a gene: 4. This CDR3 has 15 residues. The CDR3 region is CASSLGPGQGETQYF. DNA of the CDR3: TGTGCCAGCAGCTTAGGCCCGGGACAGGGGGAGACCCAGTACTTC.